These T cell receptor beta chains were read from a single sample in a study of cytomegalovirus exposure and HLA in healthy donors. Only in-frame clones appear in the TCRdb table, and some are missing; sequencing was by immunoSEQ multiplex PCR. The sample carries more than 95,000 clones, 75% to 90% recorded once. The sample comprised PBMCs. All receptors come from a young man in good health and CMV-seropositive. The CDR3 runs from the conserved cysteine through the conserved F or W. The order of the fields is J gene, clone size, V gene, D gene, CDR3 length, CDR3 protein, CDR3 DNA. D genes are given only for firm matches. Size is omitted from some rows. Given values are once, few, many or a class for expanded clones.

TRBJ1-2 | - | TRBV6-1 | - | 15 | CASSEGDNLGYGYTF | TGTGCCAGCAGTGAAGGGGACAATCTTGGCTATGGCTACACCTTC
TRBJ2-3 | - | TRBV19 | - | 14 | CASSRTGITDTQYF | TGTGCCAGTAGTAGGACCGGGATCACAGATACGCAGTATTTT
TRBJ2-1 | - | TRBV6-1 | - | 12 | CASTRSYNEQFF | TGTGCCAGCACCCGCTCCTACAATGAGCAGTTCTTC
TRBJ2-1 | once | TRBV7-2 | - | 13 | CASSLTSLNEQFF | TGTGCCAGCAGCTTAACTAGCCTTAATGAGCAGTTCTTC
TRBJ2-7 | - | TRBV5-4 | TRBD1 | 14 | CASSTETGGNEQYF | TGTGCCAGCAGCACCGAGACAGGGGGCAACGAGCAGTACTTC
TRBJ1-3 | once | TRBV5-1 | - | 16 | CASSKDSLLSGNTIYF | TGCGCCAGCAGCAAGGACAGCCTCCTCTCTGGAAACACCATATATTTT
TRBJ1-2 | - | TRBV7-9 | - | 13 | CASSLGANYGYTF | TGTGCCAGCAGCTTAGGAGCTAACTATGGCTACACCTTC
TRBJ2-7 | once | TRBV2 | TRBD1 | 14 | CASSAGTGDGEQYF | TGTGCCAGCAGTGCCGGGACAGGGGACGGCGAGCAGTACTTC
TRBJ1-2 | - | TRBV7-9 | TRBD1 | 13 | CAKGATGGDGYTF | TGTGCCAAGGGAGCTACAGGGGGCGATGGCTACACCTTC
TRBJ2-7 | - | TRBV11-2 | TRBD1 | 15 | CASSSDRVMTIEQYF | TGTGCCAGCAGCTCGGACAGGGTAATGACTATCGAGCAGTACTTC
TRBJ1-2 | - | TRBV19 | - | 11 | CASSINERYTF | TGTGCCAGTAGTATAAACGAGCGCTACACCTTC
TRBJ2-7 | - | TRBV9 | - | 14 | CASSVGTGLYEQYF | TGTGCCAGCAGCGTAGGAACAGGTCTCTACGAGCAGTACTTC
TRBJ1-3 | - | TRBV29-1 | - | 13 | CSAAGASGNTIYF | TGCAGCGCGGCTGGGGCATCTGGAAACACCATATATTTT
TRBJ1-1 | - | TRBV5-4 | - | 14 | CASSADGGNTEAFF | TGTGCCAGCAGTGCTGACGGGGGGAACACTGAAGCTTTCTTT
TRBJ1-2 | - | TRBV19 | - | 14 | CASSGGGSWYGYTF | TGTGCCAGTAGTGGTGGGGGCAGCTGGTATGGCTACACCTTC
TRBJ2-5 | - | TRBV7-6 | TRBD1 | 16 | CASSFTGQGGGETQYF | TGTGCCAGCAGCTTTACGGGACAGGGGGGTGGAGAGACCCAGTACTTC
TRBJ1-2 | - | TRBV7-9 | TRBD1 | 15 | CASSPRQGWSHGYTF | TGTGCCAGCAGCCCACGACAGGGTTGGTCGCATGGCTACACCTTC
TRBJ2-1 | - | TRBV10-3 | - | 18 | CAIISRWIFVSSYNEQFF | TGTGCCATCATCAGCAGGTGGATCTTCGTAAGCTCCTACAATGAGCAGTTCTTC
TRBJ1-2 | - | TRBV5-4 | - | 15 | CASRARTDFNYGYTF | TGTGCCAGCAGGGCGCGGACAGATTTTAACTATGGCTACACCTTC
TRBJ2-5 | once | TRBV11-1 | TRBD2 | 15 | CASSLASGEVETQYF | TGTGCCAGCAGCTTAGCTAGCGGGGAGGTGGAGACCCAGTACTTC
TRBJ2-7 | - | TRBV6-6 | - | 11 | CASSLRGEQYF | TGTGCCAGCAGTTTAAGGGGCGAGCAGTACTTC
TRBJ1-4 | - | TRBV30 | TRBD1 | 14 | CAWQRQGANEKLFF | TGTGCCTGGCAACGACAGGGTGCTAATGAAAAACTGTTTTTT
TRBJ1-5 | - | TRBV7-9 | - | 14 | CASSPGQGGQPQHF | TGTGCCAGCAGCCCTGGGCAGGGTGGGCAGCCCCAGCATTTT
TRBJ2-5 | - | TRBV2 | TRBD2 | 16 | CASSDRSGGFQETQYF | TGTGCCAGCAGTGACCGTAGCGGGGGGTTCCAAGAGACCCAGTACTTC
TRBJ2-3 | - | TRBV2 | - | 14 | CASTKQYSTDTQYF | TGTGCCAGCACGAAACAGTACTCCACAGATACGCAGTATTTT
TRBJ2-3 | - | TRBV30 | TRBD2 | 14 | CAWRRAGGRGGQYF | TGTGCCTGGAGGAGGGCGGGGGGCCGAGGGGGGCAGTATTTT
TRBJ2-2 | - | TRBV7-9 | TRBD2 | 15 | CASRAGLSGTGELFF | TGTGCCAGCAGAGCGGGACTCTCAGGCACCGGGGAGCTGTTTTTT
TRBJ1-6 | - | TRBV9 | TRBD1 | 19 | CASSPEETGKATYNSPLHF | TGTGCCAGCAGCCCCGAGGAGACAGGGAAGGCGACCTATAATTCACCCCTCCACTTT
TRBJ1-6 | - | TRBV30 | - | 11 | CAWRLNSPLHF | TGTGCCTGGAGACTCAATTCACCCCTCCACTTT
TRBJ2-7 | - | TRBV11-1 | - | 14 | CASSLGGTSYEQYF | TGTGCCAGCAGCTTAGGTGGCACCTCCTACGAGCAGTACTTC
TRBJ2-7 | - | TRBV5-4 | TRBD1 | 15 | CASSQGQGDSYEQYF | TGTGCCAGCAGCCAGGGACAGGGGGACTCCTACGAGCAGTACTTC
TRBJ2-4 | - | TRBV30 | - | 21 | CAWTPGVRIFQPSLAKNIQYF | TGTGCCTGGACCCCCGGGGTCAGGATATTCCAGCCGAGTCTAGCCAAAAACATTCAGTACTTC
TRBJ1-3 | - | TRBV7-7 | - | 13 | CASSLGVGGTIYF | TGTGCCAGCAGCTTAGGGGTCGGAGGCACCATATATTTT
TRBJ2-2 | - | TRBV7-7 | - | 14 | CASSLGTPGGELFF | TGTGCCAGCAGCTTGGGGACTCCAGGCGGGGAGCTGTTTTTT
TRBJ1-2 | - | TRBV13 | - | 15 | CASSLGRQADYGYTF | TGTGCCAGCAGCTTAGGCCGACAGGCGGACTATGGCTACACCTTC
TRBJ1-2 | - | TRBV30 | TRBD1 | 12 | CAWSPQGYGYTF | TGTGCCTGGAGTCCACAGGGGTATGGCTACACCTTC
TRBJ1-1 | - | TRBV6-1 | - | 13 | CASRQVTNTEAFF | TGTGCCAGCAGGCAGGTAACGAACACTGAAGCTTTCTTT
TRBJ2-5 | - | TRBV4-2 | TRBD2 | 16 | CASSHRLAGGPETQYF | TGTGCCAGCAGCCACCGACTAGCGGGGGGGCCCGAGACCCAGTACTTC
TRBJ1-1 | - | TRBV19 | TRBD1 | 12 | CASQQGETEAFF | TGTGCCTCCCAACAGGGGGAGACTGAAGCTTTCTTT
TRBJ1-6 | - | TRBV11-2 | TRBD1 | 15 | CASSFTGTVNSPLHF | TGTGCCAGCAGCTTCACCGGGACAGTCAATTCACCCCTCCACTTT
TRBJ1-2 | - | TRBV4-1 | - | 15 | CASSHTGGEGYGYTF | TGCGCCAGCAGTCATACGGGGGGGGAAGGCTATGGCTACACCTTC
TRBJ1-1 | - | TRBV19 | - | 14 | CATWEGQLGTEAFF | TGTGCCACCTGGGAGGGGCAGTTGGGGACTGAAGCTTTCTTT
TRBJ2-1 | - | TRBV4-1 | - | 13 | CASSQDPGNEQFF | TGCGCCAGCAGCCAAGATCCCGGCAATGAGCAGTTCTTC
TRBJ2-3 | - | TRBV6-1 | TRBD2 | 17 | CASSVAGGFSSTDTQYF | TGTGCCAGCAGTGTTGCGGGGGGATTTTCTAGCACAGATACGCAGTATTTT
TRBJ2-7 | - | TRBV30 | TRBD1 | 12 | CAWSDRAYEQYF | TGTGCCTGGAGCGACAGGGCCTACGAGCAGTACTTC